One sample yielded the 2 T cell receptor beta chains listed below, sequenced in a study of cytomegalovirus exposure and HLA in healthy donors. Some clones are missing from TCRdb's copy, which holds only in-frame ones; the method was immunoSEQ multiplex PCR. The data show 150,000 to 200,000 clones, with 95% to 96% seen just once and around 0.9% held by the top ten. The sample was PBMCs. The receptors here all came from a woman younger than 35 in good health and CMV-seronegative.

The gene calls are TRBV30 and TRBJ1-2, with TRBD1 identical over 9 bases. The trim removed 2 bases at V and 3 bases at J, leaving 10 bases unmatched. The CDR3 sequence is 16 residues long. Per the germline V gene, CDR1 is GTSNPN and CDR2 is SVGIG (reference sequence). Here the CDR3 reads CAWSPTGTGYDYGYTF. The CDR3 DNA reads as TGTGCCTGGAGTCCCACCGGGACAGGGTATGACTATGGCTACACCTTC.

CDR3 DNA: TGTGCCAGTAGTATAGATCTATCGGGCAGGGGCGCATATGGCTACACCTTC. This codes for CASSIDLSGRGAYGYTF. The gene calls are TRBV19 and TRBJ1-2; D is possibly TRBD1 (6 bases). Germline V gene data show CDR1 as LNHDA and CDR2 as SQIVND (reference sequence). The CDR3 consists of 17 residues. The germline V and J ends were trimmed by 0 bases and 5 bases, with 19 bases remaining between them.